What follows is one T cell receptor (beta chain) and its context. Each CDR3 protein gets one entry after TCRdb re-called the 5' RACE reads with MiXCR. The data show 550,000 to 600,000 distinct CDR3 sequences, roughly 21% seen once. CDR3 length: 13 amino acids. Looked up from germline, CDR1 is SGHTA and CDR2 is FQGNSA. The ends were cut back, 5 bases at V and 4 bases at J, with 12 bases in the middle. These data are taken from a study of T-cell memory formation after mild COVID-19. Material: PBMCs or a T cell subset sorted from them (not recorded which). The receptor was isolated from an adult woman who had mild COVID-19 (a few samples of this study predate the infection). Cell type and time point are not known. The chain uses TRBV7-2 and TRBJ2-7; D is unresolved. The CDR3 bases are TGTGCCAGCAGCCCCACCAGGCTTTACGAGCAGTACTTC. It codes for CASSPTRLYEQYF.